The subject of this entry is one T cell receptor beta chain. The CDR3 length is 13 residues. J lost 3 bases, V lost 7 bases, and 5 bases had no gene match. From germline, CDR1 is SNHLY and CDR2 FYNNEI. Produced via immunoSEQ multiplex PCR; TCRdb's table is partial and in-frame only. The table records approximately 89,000 clones, about 85% of them present only once. These data originate in a study of blood T cell repertoires in COVID-19. This clonotype was sampled from a woman aged 70-85 years with active or convalescent COVID-19. The material sequenced was peripheral blood. The chain joins TRBV2 to TRBJ1-1, with 7 bases that match TRBD1. The CDR3 region has the DNA TGTGCCAGCACCCACGACAGGGACACTGAAGCTTTCTTT. Amino acids: CASTHDRDTEAFF.